The 31 T cell receptor beta chains in this list originate from one sample, sequenced in a study of blood T cells in healthy people across ages (dated by TCRdb to the mid-2010s). Library creation used 5' RACE. These reads were obtained on an Illumina HiSeq 2500. A second PCR of roughly 7 to 12 cycles was run with a J-beta primer mix and a sample-barcoded 5' primer. TCRdb cleaned the public reads at Q25 with fastp, built clones with MiXCR and kept in-frame beta chains. Rows merge per CDR3 protein into single entries with the most common DNA and genes. Present in this sample are approximately 900,000 distinct CDR3 sequences, under 35% of which were seen just once. The ten largest clones take up about 10% of the sample. The same data also went into a second study, on T cells of mothers and their children.

Sequencing used blood. These receptors all stem from a woman aged 40 to 50 in good health.

A few counts support this clonotype. The CDR3 loop reads CASIEVATNEKLFF. For the CDR3, the DNA is TGTGCCAGCATAGAGGTTGCAACTAATGAAAAACTGTTTTTT. V usage is TRBV2 and J usage is TRBJ1-4; D not resolved. The CDR3 is 14 residues long. V was cut by 7 bases and J by 0 bases, with 9 bases left in between. Germline V CDR1 and CDR2: SNHLY, FYNNEI.

The chain uses TRBV6-4 and TRBJ2-1; D is unresolved. Per germline, CDR1 MRHNA and CDR2 SNTAGT. CDR3 length: 15 amino acids. Trimming removed 4 bases from V and 0 bases from J, with 10 bases in between. The CDR3 sequence is CASSAEQSSYNEQFF. The CDR3 nucleotides read TGTGCCAGCAGTGCCGAACAGAGCTCCTACAATGAGCAGTTCTTC.

The chain uses TRBV28 and TRBJ1-1; the D gene is possibly TRBD1 (5 bases). The V end lost 6 bases, the J end lost 3 bases, and 8 bases lay between the germline ends. In germline, CDR1 is MDHEN, CDR2 SYDVKM. This CDR3 comprises 12 residues. Here the CDR3 reads CASRPGYTEAFF. DNA of the CDR3: TGTGCCAGCAGGCCAGGGTACACTGAAGCTTTCTTT.

This clonotype was counted many times. The chain recombines TRBV14 with TRBJ2-7; D could derive from TRBD1 or TRBD2 (6 bases each). Germline V lookup: CDR1 SGHDN, CDR2 FVKESK. Trimming left V 4 bases short and J 6 bases short, with 19 bases between. The CDR3 is 15 amino acids. CDR3 nucleotides: TGTGCCAGCAGCCCTGGGGGGCACGCCCTTTTCGAGCAGTACTTC. It yields the protein CASSPGGHALFEQYF.

As concerns this clonotype: At one of its ends the junction is not consistent with the germline gene, which may arise from a read error. The genes are TRBV2 and TRBJ2-1; 15 bases align to TRBD2. The V gene's germline CDR1 is SNHLY and CDR2 FYNNEI. CDR3 length equals 15 residues. The CDR3 spells CAGSGTSGGYNEQFF. The CDR3 bases are TGTGCCGGCAGCGGGACTAGCGGGGGGTACAATGAGCAGTTCTTC.

The chain employs TRBV20-1 and TRBJ1-4, with 10 bases fitting TRBD1. J gave up 5 bases and V 6 bases, and 6 bases lay outside the gene matches. Germline V gene lookup returns CDR1 DFQATT and CDR2 SNEGSKA (reference sequence). This CDR3 contains 14 residues. The CDR3 nucleotides are TGCAGTGCCGCAACGGGACAGGGGAATGAAAAACTGTTTTTT. It encodes CSAATGQGNEKLFF.

This clonotype was detected only a few times. V usage is TRBV10-3 and J usage is TRBJ2-7, with 9 bases that match TRBD1. Unmatched junction bases numbered 13, after V lost 5 bases and J lost 5 bases. Germline lookup yields CDR1 ENHRY and CDR2 SYGVKD. The CDR3 is made up of 16 amino acids. This CDR3 is CAISTTATGGSNEQYF. DNA for the CDR3: TGTGCCATCAGTACTACCGCGACAGGGGGATCCAACGAGCAGTACTTC.

This clonotype was observed many times. V gene TRBV6-5 combines with J gene TRBJ2-5, with a weak D call TRBD2 (6 bases). The J call may be wrong; the DNA end is better matched by TRBJ2-7. Per the germline V gene, CDR1 is MNHEY and CDR2 is SVGAGI. The CDR3 runs to 13 residues. Written as DNA, the CDR3 is TGTGCCAGCACCCCCGGAGGGGTTTCCGAGCAGTACTTC. Amino acids: CASTPGGVSEQYF.

This clonotype was recorded at least ten times. The CDR3 is CASSGTRAYEQYF. The CDR3 bases are TGTGCCAGCAGTGGAACAAGGGCCTACGAGCAGTACTTC. The rearrangement joins TRBV28 to TRBJ2-7; D is uncertain. This CDR3 is 13 amino acids long. Looked up from germline, CDR1 is MDHEN and CDR2 is SYDVKM. V lost 5 bases to trimming and J lost 2 bases, with 10 bases between them.

This clonotype has a count of ten or more. The chain couples TRBV20-1 to TRBJ2-1; 10 positions agree with TRBD2. The CDR3 contains 17 residues. The V gene's germline CDR1 is DFQATT and CDR2 SNEGSKA (reference sequence). J lost 6 bases, V lost 1 base, and 12 bases had no gene match. The CDR3 region is CSARAPLGLAEINEQFF. The CDR3 nucleotides are TGCAGTGCTAGAGCTCCCCTCGGACTAGCGGAAATCAATGAGCAGTTCTTC.

In regard to this clonotype: Just one base apart from a much larger clone, this may be a read error. The J gene is TRBJ2-4, the V gene TRBV20-1, with 9 bases that match TRBD1. The CDR3 totals 15 residues. The ends lost 3 bases at V and 13 bases at J; junction bases unmatched: 16. Per the germline V gene, CDR1 is DFQATT and CDR2 is SNEGSKA (reference sequence). The CDR3 sequence is CSAREQGARRHEQYF. The CDR3 DNA reads TGCAGTGCTAGGGAACAGGGGGCGCGTCGCCATGAGCAGTACTTC.

The table lists this clonotype with a few counts. This CDR3 reads CASSPGSRPYEQYF. The CDR3 nucleotides read TGTGCCAGCAGCCCGGGATCCCGGCCCTACGAGCAGTACTTC. The chain combines TRBV12-3 or TRBV12-4 with TRBJ2-7; D may be TRBD2 (5 bases). V gave up 6 bases and J gave up 2 bases, with 14 bases separating them. CDR3 length: 14 residues.

The J gene is TRBJ2-1, the V gene TRBV14; 11 nucleotides align to TRBD2. The junction had 7 bases not matched to a gene; V was cut back by 0 bases and J by 12 bases. CDR1 SGHDN and CDR2 FVKESK come from the germline V gene. This CDR3 contains 15 residues. In DNA form, the CDR3 reads TGTGCCAGCAGCCAAGATCGGCTAGCGGGGGGCGCGCAGTTCTTC. It translates to CASSQDRLAGGAQFF.

This clonotype was detected a few times. The chain is built from TRBV29-1 and TRBJ1-1, with no clear D. Deletions cut 3 bases from V and 0 bases from J, with 5 bases between. The V gene's germline CDR1 is SQVTM and CDR2 ANQGSEA. The CDR3 extends over 12 amino acids. The CDR3 loop is CSVDGMNTEAFF. In nucleotides, the CDR3 is TGCAGCGTTGATGGGATGAACACTGAAGCTTTCTTT.

This chain joins TRBV20-1 and TRBJ2-1; TRBD1 matches 12 bases. Germline V lookup: CDR1 DFQATT, CDR2 SNEGSKA (reference sequence). The junction had 4 bases not matched to a gene; V was cut back by 5 bases and J by 8 bases. The CDR3 covers 13 residues. CDR3 bases: TGCAGTGCTCCCCGGGACAGGGGGCATGAGCAGTTCTTC. As protein: CSAPRDRGHEQFF.

This chain connects TRBV5-6 to TRBJ2-3; TRBD2 aligns across 9 bases. CDR1 and CDR2 from the germline V gene are SGHDT and YYEEEE. CDR3 length equals 19 residues. The V gene end was trimmed by 0 bases and the J gene end by 2 bases; junction bases not matched to a gene: 13. The DNA for the CDR3 is TGTGCCAGCAGCTTGGTGTCGCGGGGGGGCCCCTGCAACACAGATACGCAGTATTTT. Protein: CASSLVSRGGPCNTDTQYF.

The sample holds a few counts of this clonotype. The chain has TRBV20-1 and TRBJ1-2; 9 bases are a match to TRBD1. CDR3 length: 14 amino acids. After removal of 5 bases from V and 2 bases from J, the junction contained 6 bases not matched to a gene. Germline V gene data show CDR1 as DFQATT and CDR2 as SNEGSKA (reference sequence). CDR3 sequence reads: CSARPGTGNYGYTF. The DNA for the CDR3 is TGCAGTGCTCGTCCCGGGACAGGGAACTATGGCTACACCTTC.

In its sample, this clonotype was seen a few times. The V and J genes are TRBV3-1 and TRBJ2-7; 8 bases are a match to TRBD1. Germline CDR1 LGHDT, CDR2 YNNKEL (reference sequence). Trimming took 3 bases from V and 2 from J; bases not matched to a gene: 9. The CDR3 length is 16 residues. For the CDR3, the DNA is TGTGCCAGCAGCCAGGAGGTACAGGGGGTCACCTACGAGCAGTACTTC. Its protein is CASSQEVQGVTYEQYF.

The rearrangement links TRBV2 to TRBJ1-1, with a possible D match to TRBD1 (6 bases). Trimming removed 1 base from V and 0 bases from J, with 9 bases in between. Germline lookup yields CDR1 SNHLY and CDR2 FYNNEI. CDR3 length: 15 residues. In DNA, the CDR3 is TGTGCCAGCAGTGAAGGGACAGCTATGAACACTGAAGCTTTCTTT. Translation: CASSEGTAMNTEAFF.

This clonotype was counted at least ten times. The gene calls are TRBV7-2 and TRBJ1-6; 8 bases align to TRBD1. Germline loops: CDR1 SGHTA, CDR2 FQGNSA. Trimming removed 3 bases from V and 6 bases from J; junction bases left unmatched: 4. The CDR3 extends over 15 amino acids. This CDR3 is CASSLVGQGNSPLHF. The CDR3 region has the DNA TGTGCCAGCAGCTTGGTTGGACAGGGTAATTCACCCCTCCACTTT.

In this sample, this clonotype turned up a few times. This rearrangement joins TRBV9 to TRBJ1-2; 7 nucleotides match TRBD1. Germline lookup yields CDR1 SGDLS and CDR2 YYNGEE. The CDR3 is made up of 11 amino acids. J was trimmed by 5 bases and V by 6 bases; bases with no gene match: 1. The CDR3 DNA reads as TGTGCCAGCATGACAGGGTATGGCTACACCTTC. Protein product: CASMTGYGYTF.

This clonotype was recorded at least ten times. The chain combines TRBV9 with TRBJ2-7, with unresolved D. V lost 7 bases, J lost 4 bases, and 9 bases lay in between. This CDR3 has 11 amino acids. The V gene's germline CDR1 is SGDLS and CDR2 YYNGEE. DNA for the CDR3: TGTGCCAGCGGGAACAATTACGAGCAGTACTTC. This codes for CASGNNYEQYF.

Worth noting for this clonotype: Since a much larger clone is just one base distant, this may be a read error. The chain combines TRBV10-3 with TRBJ2-2, with D tentatively TRBD2 (6 bases). Trimming shortened V by 6 bases and J by 13 bases, and 18 bases separated the two germline ends. The CDR3 loop spans 13 amino acids. Germline loops: CDR1 ENHRY, CDR2 SYGVKD. For the CDR3, the DNA is TGTGCCATCAGAGAGGACCCCCGGAGGGGGCTGTTTTTT. This codes for CAIREDPRRGLFF.

This clonotype occurred many times. The rearrangement joins TRBV29-1 to TRBJ1-1; the D is unclear. The CDR3 runs to 14 residues. The V end lost 6 bases, the J end lost 0 bases, and 14 bases lay between the germline ends. CDR1 SQVTM and CDR2 ANQGSEA come from the germline V gene. The CDR3 spells CSVRGTVMNTEAFF. The CDR3, as DNA: TGCAGCGTCCGGGGAACAGTAATGAACACTGAAGCTTTCTTT.

This clonotype occurred many times. This chain uses TRBV12-3 or TRBV12-4 with TRBJ1-2; D remains ambiguous. The CDR3 totals 11 residues. Between the trimmed V and J ends, which lost 4 bases and 4 bases, there was a span of 4 bases. The CDR3 here is CASSSLYGYTF. Written as DNA, the CDR3 is TGTGCCAGCAGTTCCCTCTATGGCTACACCTTC.

The chain carries TRBV20-1 and TRBJ1-5; 11 bases fit TRBD1. The germline CDR1 and CDR2 sequences are DFQATT and SNEGSKA (reference sequence). The CDR3 covers 15 residues. Germline trimming cut 2 bases from V and 3 bases from J; bases unmatched to any gene: 3. The CDR3 nucleotides are TGCAGTGCTAGATCGGGACAGGGGGACAATCAGCCCCAGCATTTT. It is translated as CSARSGQGDNQPQHF.

Notes on this clonotype: One end of the junction does not line up with germline, which may come from a read error. The CDR3 here is CASGGGTRRGEKRFF. The DNA for the CDR3 is TGCGCCAGCGGTGGCGGGACACGGAGAGGAGAAAAACGGTTTTTT. This chain joins TRBV6-5 and TRBJ1-4, with a weak D call TRBD1 (6 bases). The germline CDR1 and CDR2 sequences are MNHEY and SVGAGI. The CDR3 length is 15 residues.

This clonotype was counted between two and nine times. The chain links TRBV4-2 to TRBJ2-1; 10 nucleotides match TRBD2. CDR3 size: 16 residues. Germline CDR1 is LGHNA and CDR2 is YNFKEQ. Trimming took 3 bases from V and 0 from J; bases not matched to a gene: 2. CDR3 loop: CASSHVAGGSYNEQFF. CDR3 coding DNA: TGTGCCAGCAGCCACGTAGCGGGGGGCTCCTACAATGAGCAGTTCTTC.

To note about this clonotype: This may arise from a read error, as a much more abundant clone is one base away. V usage is TRBV11-2 and J usage is TRBJ2-5, with 9 nucleotides matching TRBD2. The CDR3 is made up of 13 amino acids. Germline CDR1 SGHAT, CDR2 FQNNGV. V was clipped by 7 bases and J by 11 bases; unmatched bases: 11. The CDR3 spells CASTLAGNNEQYF. The DNA for the CDR3 is TGTGCCAGCACCCTAGCGGGAAACAATGAGCAGTACTTC.

This chain uses TRBV7-9 with TRBJ2-3, with TRBD2 as a possible D gene (5 bases). Germline CDR1 reads SEHNR; CDR2 reads FQNEAQ (reference sequence). The length of the CDR3 is 14 residues. Between the trimmed V and J ends, which lost 1 base and 2 bases, there was a span of 7 bases. In nucleotides, the CDR3 is TGTGCCAGCAGCTTAGAGAGGGACACAGATACGCAGTATTTT. It translates to CASSLERDTDTQYF.

V gene TRBV6-4 combines with J gene TRBJ2-3, with D perhaps given as TRBD1 or TRBD2 (5 bases each). This CDR3 is built from 13 residues. In germline, CDR1 is MRHNA, CDR2 SNTAGT. The V end lost 10 bases, the J end lost 0 bases, and 11 bases lay between the germline ends. The DNA of the CDR3 is TGTGCCACCCCCGGGGCTAGCACAGATACGCAGTATTTT. Its protein product is CATPGASTDTQYF.